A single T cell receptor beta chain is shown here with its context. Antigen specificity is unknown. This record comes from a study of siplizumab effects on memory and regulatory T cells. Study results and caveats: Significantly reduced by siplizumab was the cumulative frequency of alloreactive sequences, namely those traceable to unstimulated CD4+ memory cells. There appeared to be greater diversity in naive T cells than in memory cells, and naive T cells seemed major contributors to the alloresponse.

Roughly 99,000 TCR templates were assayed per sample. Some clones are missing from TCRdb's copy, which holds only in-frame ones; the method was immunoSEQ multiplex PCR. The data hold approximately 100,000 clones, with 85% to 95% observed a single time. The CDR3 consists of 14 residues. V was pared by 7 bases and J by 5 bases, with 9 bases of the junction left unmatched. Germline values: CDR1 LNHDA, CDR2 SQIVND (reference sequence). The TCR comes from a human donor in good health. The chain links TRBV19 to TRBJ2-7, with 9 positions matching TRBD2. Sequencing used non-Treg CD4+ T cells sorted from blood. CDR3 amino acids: CASTPSGRINEQYF. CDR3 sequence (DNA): TGTGCCAGTACCCCAAGCGGGAGGATAAACGAGCAGTACTTC.